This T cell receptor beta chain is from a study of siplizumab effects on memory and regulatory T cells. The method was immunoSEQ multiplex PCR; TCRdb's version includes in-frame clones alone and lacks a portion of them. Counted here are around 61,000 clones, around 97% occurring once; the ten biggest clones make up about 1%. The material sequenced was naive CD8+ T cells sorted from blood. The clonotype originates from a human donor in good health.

CDR3 region: CASSLSMRSGYTF. The CDR3 coding sequence is TGTGCCAGCAGTTTATCGATGAGGTCTGGCTACACCTTC. The rearrangement links TRBV27 to TRBJ1-2; D is unresolved. Between the trimmed V and J ends, which lost 0 bases and 7 bases, there was a span of 9 bases. From germline, CDR1 is MNHEY and CDR2 SMNVEV (reference sequence). This CDR3 spans 13 amino acids.